This T cell receptor (beta chain) was captured in a study of blood T cell repertoires in COVID-19. The wider study: COVID-19 samples collected from the United States, Italy and Spain covered acute and convalescent phases. From T cells, B-cell-depleted T cells, or PBMCs came the material, which was cDNA or gDNA.

Germline-derived CDR1 and CDR2 are DFQATT and SNEGSKA (reference sequence). The CDR3 has 14 amino acids. V lost 3 bases, J lost 4 bases, and 10 bases lay in between. Grouping used clinical history reported by participants in a survey and questionnaire. Under the authors' procedure: Estimates of nucleated cell counts were drawn from the amplification of reference gene primers. TCRdb's copy holds only in-frame clones and misses some; the assay was immunoSEQ multiplex PCR. V, J and clone size reflect that table, while D and trimming were determined from the DNA. The sample consists of 300,000 to 500,000 clones, approximately 91% of them appearing once.

The genes are TRBV20-1 and TRBJ1-6; D gene uncertain. This TCR was recovered from a woman aged 40 to 49 with acute COVID-19. Sequenced: PBMCs or T cells enriched from blood (not recorded which). The CDR3 protein is CSASIGEYNSPLHF. DNA for the CDR3: TGCAGTGCTAGTATCGGGGAGTATAATTCACCCCTCCACTTT.